Sequencing of this TCR beta chain was carried out in a study of blood T cell repertoires in COVID-19. As for the study in general: Acute and convalescent COVID-19 samples came from the United States, Italy and Spain. Nucleic acid was either cDNA or gDNA, and it came from T cells, B-cell-depleted T cells, or PBMCs.

J gave up 1 base and V 3 bases, and 2 bases lay outside the gene matches. The germline V gene encodes CDR1 SGHRS and CDR2 YFSETQ. This CDR3 is 14 amino acids long. This clone turned up a few times. As processed by the authors: Reference gene primer amplification gave estimated nucleated cell counts. Clones were sequenced by immunoSEQ multiplex PCR, and TCRdb holds only the in-frame ones, with some missing. V, J and clone size reflect that table, while D and trimming were determined from the DNA. Of some 200,000 clones listed, around 94% are singletons. Patients of the Seattle cohort, enrolled during active infection, were followed longitudinally.

The specimen sequenced was peripheral blood. The sequence derives from a man aged 30 to 39 with COVID-19, enrolled during active disease. The chain links TRBV5-1 to TRBJ2-3; 7 nucleotides line up with TRBD1. CDR3 in DNA: TGCGCCAGCAGCTCCGGGACAGGCACAGATACGCAGTATTTT. This codes for CASSSGTGTDTQYF.